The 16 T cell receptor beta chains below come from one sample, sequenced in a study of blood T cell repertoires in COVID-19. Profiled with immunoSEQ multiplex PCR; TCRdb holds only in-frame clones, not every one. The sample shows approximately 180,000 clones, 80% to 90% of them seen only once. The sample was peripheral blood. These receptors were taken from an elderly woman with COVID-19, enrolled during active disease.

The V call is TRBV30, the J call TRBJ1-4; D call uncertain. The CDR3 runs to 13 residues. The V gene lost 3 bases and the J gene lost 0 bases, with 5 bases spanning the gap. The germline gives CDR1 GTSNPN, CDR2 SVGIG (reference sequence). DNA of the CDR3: TGTGCCTGGAGGTCAGCAACTAATGAAAAACTGTTTTTT. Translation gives CAWRSATNEKLFF.

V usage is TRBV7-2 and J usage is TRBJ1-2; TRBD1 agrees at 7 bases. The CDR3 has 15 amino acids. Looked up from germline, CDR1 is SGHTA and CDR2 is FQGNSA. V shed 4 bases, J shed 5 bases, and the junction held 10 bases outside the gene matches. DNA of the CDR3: TGTGCCAGCAGCTCAGGGACAGCGAATCTATATGGCTACACCTTC. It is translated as CASSSGTANLYGYTF.

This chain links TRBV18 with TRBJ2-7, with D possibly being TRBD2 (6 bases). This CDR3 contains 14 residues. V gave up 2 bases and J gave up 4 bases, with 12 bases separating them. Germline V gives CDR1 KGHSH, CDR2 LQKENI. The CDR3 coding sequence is TGTGCCAGCTCACCAGCGGGCGGGAATTACGAGCAGTACTTC. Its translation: CASSPAGGNYEQYF.

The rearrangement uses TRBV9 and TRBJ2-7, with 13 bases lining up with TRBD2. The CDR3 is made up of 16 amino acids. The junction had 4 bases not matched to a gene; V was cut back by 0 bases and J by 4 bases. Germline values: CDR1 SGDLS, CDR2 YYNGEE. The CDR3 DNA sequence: TGTGCCAGCAGCGTAGGGGGACTAGCGGGAATATACGAGCAGTACTTC. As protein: CASSVGGLAGIYEQYF.

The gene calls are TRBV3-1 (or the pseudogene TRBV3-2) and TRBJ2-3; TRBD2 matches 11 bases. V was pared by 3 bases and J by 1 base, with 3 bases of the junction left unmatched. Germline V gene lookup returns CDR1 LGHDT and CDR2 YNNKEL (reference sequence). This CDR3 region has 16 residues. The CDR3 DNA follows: TGTGCCAGCAGCCAGGCACTAGCGGGGGGCACAGATACGCAGTATTTT. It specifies CASSQALAGGTDTQYF.

This chain's CDR3 is CASSLGPGQGAPGYGYTF. The CDR3 coding sequence is TGTGCCAGCAGCTTAGGCCCGGGACAGGGGGCGCCGGGCTATGGCTACACCTTC. The V call is TRBV7-6, the J call TRBJ1-2, with 12 bases lining up with TRBD1. Unmatched junction bases numbered 10, after V lost 1 base and J lost 4 bases. The V gene's germline CDR1 is SGHVS and CDR2 FNYEAQ. This CDR3 contains 18 residues.

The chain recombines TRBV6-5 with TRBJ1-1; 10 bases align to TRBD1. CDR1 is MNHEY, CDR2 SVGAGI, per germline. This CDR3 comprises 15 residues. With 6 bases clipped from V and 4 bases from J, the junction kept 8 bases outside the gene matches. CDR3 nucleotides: TGTGCCAGCAGGGGACAGGGGTTGTCAGGCACTGAAGCTTTCTTT. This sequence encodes CASRGQGLSGTEAFF.

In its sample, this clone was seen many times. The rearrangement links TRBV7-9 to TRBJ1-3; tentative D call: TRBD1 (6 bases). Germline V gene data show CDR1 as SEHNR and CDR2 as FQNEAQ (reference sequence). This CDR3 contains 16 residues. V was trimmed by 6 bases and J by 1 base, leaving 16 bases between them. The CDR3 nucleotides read TGTGCCAGCAGTCGAGTCGGGGGGCGTTCTGGAAACACCATATATTTT. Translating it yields CASSRVGGRSGNTIYF.

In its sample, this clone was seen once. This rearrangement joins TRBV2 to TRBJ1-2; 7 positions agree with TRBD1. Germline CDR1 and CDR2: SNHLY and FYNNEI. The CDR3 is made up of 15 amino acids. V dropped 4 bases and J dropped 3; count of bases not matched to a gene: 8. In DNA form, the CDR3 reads TGTGCCAGCAGTGTTGACAGGGTGTTTGACTATGGCTACACCTTC. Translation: CASSVDRVFDYGYTF.

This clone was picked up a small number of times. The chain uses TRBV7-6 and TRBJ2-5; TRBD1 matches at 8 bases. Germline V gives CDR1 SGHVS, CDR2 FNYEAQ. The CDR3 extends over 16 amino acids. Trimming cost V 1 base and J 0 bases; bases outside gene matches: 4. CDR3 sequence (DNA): TGTGCCAGCAGCTTAGAACAGGGGGTCGACCAAGAGACCCAGTACTTC. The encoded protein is CASSLEQGVDQETQYF.

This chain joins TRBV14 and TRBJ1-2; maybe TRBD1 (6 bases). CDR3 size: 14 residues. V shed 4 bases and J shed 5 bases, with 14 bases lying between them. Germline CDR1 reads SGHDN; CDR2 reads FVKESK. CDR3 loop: CASSPLGTTYGYTF. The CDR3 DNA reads TGTGCCAGCAGCCCTCTCGGGACAACTTATGGCTACACCTTC.

The CDR3 nucleotides are TGCGCCAGCTGGGGCCATAGCACAGATACGCAGTATTTT. Translating it yields CASWGHSTDTQYF. The chain uses TRBV5-1 and TRBJ2-3, with D possibly matching TRBD1 (5 bases). The ends were cut back, 7 bases at V and 0 bases at J, with 9 bases in the middle. The CDR3 consists of 13 residues. The germline CDR1 and CDR2 sequences are SGHRS and YFSETQ.

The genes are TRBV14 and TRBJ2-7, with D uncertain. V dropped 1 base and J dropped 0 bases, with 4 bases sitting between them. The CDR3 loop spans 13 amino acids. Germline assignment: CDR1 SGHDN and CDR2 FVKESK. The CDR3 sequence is CASSQVISYEQYF. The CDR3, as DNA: TGTGCCAGCAGCCAAGTTATCTCCTACGAGCAGTACTTC.

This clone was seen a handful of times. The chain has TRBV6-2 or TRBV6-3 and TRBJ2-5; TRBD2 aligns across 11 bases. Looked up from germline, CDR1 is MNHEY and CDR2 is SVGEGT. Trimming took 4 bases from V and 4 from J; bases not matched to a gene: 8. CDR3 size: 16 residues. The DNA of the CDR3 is TGTGCCAGCAGTTCCTTGACTAGCGGGGTAGGAGAGACCCAGTACTTC. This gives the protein CASSSLTSGVGETQYF.

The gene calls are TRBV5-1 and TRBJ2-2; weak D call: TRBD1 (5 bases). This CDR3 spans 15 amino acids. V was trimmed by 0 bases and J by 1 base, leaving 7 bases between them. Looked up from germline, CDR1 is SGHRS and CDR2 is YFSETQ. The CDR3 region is CASSLETGNTGELFF. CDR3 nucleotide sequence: TGCGCCAGCAGCTTGGAAACAGGGAACACCGGGGAGCTGTTTTTT.

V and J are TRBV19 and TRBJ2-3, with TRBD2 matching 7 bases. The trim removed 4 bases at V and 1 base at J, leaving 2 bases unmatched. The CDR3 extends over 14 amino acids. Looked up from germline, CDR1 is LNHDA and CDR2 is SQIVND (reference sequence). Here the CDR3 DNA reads TGTGCCAGTAGTAGGAGCGGGGGCACAGATACGCAGTATTTT. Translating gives CASSRSGGTDTQYF.